This TCR beta chain was retrieved from a study of neurological immune-mediated disorders. Looked up from germline, CDR1 is DFQATT and CDR2 is SNEGSKA (reference sequence). The CDR3 consists of 11 residues. V was shortened by 1 base and J by 5 bases, with 5 bases between the two germline ends. Many counts were recorded for this clonotype. Antigen unknown. With 10-nucleotide random UMIs included, cDNA was synthesized by 5'RACE. The authors obtained over 170 million TCR-beta sequences from 15-18 subjects per sequencing run. Using its own MiXCR run on the 5' RACE reads, TCRdb lists one record per CDR3 protein. The table lists around 42,000 distinct CDR3 sequences, approximately 12% of them singletons. Time point specified: longitudinal time-point 3. Overall study findings and caveats: Private repertoires in all groups were suggested by the finding that expanded clones across subjects shared no CDR3 amino acid sequences. Whereas HTLV-1-associated myelopathy showed the most TCR clonal expansion, multiple sclerosis showed the least, with levels below those of healthy controls.

The specimen was PBMCs. The TCR was taken from a man aged 25 to 40 in good health. V and J are TRBV20-1 and TRBJ1-1; no clear D gene. In DNA form, the CDR3 reads TGCAGTGCTAGAGGGGGAACTGAAGCTTTCTTT. Amino acid sequence: CSARGGTEAFF.